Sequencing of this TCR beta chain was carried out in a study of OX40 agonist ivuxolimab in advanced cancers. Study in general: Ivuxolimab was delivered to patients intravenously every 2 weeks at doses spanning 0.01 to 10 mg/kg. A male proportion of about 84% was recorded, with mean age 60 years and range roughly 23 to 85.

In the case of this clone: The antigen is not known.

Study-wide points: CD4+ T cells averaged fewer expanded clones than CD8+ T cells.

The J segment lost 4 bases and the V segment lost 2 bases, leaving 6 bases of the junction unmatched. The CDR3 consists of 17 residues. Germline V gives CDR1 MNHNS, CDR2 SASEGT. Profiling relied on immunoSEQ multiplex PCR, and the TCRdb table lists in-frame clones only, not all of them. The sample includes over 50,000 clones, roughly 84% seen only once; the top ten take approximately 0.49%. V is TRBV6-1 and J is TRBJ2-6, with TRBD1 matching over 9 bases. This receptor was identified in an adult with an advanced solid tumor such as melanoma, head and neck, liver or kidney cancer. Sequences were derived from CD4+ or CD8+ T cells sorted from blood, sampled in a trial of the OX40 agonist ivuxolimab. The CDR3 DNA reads TGTGCCAGCAGTGAATGGAGGACAGGGGCCGGGGCCAACGTCCTGACTTTC. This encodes CASSEWRTGAGANVLTF.